Described below is a single T cell receptor (beta chain) sequence and its context. The antigen is undetermined. Germline values: CDR1 SGDLS, CDR2 YYNGEE. The CDR3 has 19 amino acids. With 1 base clipped from V and 3 bases from J, the junction kept 11 bases outside the gene matches. The data stem from a study of T cell responses to AZD1222 COVID-19 vaccine. Study overall: It was second doses at about 4 or about 12 weeks that were pooled. Overall study results and limits: Two doses of AZD1222 preceded a rise in Spike-specific TCR breadth and depth. Only after the peak T cell response were repertoires sampled. Variant regions that are unmutated are reportedly the target of nearly half of spike-specific TCRs.

TCRdb's table, derived via immunoSEQ multiplex PCR, lists solely in-frame clones and lacks some. The sample lists about 160,000 clones; around 90% were seen once. The chain has TRBV9 and TRBJ2-6, with 9 bases matching TRBD2. The source is an adult in good health. This specimen was peripheral blood, taken on day 0 of AZD1222 vaccination. CDR3: CASSVKPPSGIGGANVLTF. CDR3 DNA sequence: TGTGCCAGCAGCGTAAAGCCCCCTAGCGGGATAGGTGGGGCCAACGTCCTGACTTTC.